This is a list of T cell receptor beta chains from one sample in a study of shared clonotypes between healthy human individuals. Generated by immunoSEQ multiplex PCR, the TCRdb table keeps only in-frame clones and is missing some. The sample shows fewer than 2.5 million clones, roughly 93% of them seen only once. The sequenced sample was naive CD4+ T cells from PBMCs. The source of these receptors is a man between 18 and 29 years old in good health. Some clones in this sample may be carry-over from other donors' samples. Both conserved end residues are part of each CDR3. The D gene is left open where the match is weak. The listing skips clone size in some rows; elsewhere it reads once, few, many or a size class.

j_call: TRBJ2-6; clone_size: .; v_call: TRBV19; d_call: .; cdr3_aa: CASSPDRRANVLTF; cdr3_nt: TGTGCCAGTAGTCCCGATAGGAGGGCCAACGTCCTGACTTTC
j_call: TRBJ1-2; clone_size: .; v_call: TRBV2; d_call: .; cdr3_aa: CASSEGAGVVFGYTF; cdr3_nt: TGTGCCAGCAGTGAAGGGGCAGGGGTCGTTTTTGGCTACACCTTC
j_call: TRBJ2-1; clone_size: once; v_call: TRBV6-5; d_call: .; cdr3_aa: CASRRGLANNEQFF; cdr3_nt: TGTGCCAGCAGGAGGGGCCTAGCGAACAATGAGCAGTTCTTC
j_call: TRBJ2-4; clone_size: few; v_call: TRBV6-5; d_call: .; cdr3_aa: CASSYSTGLKNIQYF; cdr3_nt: TGTGCCAGCAGTTACTCGACGGGGCTGAAAAACATTCAGTACTTC
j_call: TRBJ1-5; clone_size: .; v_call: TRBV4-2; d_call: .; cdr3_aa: CASSQVEGTQHF; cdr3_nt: TGTGCCAGCAGCCAAGTCGAAGGAACCCAGCATTTT
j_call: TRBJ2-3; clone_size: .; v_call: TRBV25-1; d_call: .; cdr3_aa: CASSARPGNTDTQYF; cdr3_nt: TGTGCCAGCAGTGCTCGGCCCGGGAACACAGATACGCAGTATTTT
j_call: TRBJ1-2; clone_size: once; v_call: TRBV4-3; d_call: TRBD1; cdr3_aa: CASSHSGTATNYGYTF; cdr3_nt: TGCGCCAGCAGCCACTCCGGGACAGCAACTAACTATGGCTACACCTTC
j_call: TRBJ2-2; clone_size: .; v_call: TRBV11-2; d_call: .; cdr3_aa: CASSLLGATNTGELFF; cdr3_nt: TGTGCCAGCAGCTTACTAGGGGCCACGAACACCGGGGAGCTGTTTTTT
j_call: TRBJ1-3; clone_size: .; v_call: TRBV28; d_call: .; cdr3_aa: CASSHGRGAGNTIYF; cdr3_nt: TGTGCCAGCAGCCACGGGAGGGGTGCTGGAAACACCATATATTTT
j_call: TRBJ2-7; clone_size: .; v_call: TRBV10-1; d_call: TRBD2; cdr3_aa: CASSGGDGRPGSVYEQYF; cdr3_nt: TGCGCCAGCAGTGGGGGGGACGGGAGGCCCGGTTCCGTCTACGAGCAGTACTTC
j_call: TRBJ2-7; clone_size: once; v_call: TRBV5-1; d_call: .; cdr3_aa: CASSLSSSGSGEQYF; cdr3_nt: TGCGCCAGCAGCTTATCCTCCTCCGGCTCTGGAGAGCAGTACTTC
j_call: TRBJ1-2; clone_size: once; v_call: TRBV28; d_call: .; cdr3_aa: CASSPFATNGYTF; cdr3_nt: TGTGCCAGCAGTCCCTTTGCGACTAATGGCTACACCTTC
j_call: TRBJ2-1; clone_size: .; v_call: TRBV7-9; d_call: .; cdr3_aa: CASSLADEQFF; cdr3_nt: TGTGCCAGCAGCTTAGCCGATGAGCAGTTCTTC
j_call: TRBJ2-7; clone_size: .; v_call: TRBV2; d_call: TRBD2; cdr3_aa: CAGKREVGTEQYF; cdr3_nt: TGTGCCGGCAAGCGGGAGGTAGGAACCGAGCAGTACTTC
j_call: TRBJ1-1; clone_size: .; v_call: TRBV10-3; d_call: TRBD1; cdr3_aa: CAISELDRGYTEAFF; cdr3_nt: TGTGCCATCAGTGAGCTCGACAGGGGGTACACTGAAGCTTTCTTT
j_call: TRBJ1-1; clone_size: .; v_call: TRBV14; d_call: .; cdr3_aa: CASSPLGNTEAFF; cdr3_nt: TGTGCCAGCAGCCCTCTTGGGAACACTGAAGCTTTCTTT
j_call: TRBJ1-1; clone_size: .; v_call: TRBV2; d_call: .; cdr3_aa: CASRLHAPGGRQDTEAFF; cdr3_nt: TGTGCCAGCAGACTTCATGCACCCGGGGGAAGACAGGACACTGAAGCTTTCTTT
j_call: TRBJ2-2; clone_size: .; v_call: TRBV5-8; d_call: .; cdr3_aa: CASYYYSGTPGKKTGELFF; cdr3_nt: TGTGCCAGCTACTATTACTCCGGGACCCCCGGCAAGAAGACCGGGGAGCTGTTTTTT
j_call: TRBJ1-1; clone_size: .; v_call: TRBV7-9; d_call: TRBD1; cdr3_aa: CASKTGQGVTEAFF; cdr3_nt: TGTGCCAGCAAAACTGGACAGGGGGTCACTGAGGCTTTCTTT
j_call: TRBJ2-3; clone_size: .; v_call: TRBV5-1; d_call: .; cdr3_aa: CASSSRQGTDTQYF; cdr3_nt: TGCGCCAGCAGCTCCAGGCAGGGCACAGATACGCAGTATTTT
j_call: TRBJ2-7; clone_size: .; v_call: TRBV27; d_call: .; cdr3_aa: CASSLRVAGVVDEQYF; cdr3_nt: TGTGCCAGCAGTTTGAGGGTAGCAGGGGTAGTTGACGAGCAGTACTTC
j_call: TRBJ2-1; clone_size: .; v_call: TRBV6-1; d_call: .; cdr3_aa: CASRGSNHNEQFF; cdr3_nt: TGTGCCAGCAGGGGGTCAAACCACAATGAGCAGTTCTTC
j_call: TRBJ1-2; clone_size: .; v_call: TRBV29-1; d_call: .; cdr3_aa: CSAPSVGYGYTF; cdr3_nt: TGCAGCGCCCCGTCGGTAGGCTATGGCTACACCTTC
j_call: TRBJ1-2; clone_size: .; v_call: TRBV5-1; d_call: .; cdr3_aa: CASSLEGPYGYTF; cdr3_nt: TGCGCCAGCAGCTTGGAAGGTCCCTATGGCTACACCTTC
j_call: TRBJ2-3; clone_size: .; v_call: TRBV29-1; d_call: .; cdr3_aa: CSVEDYSTDTQYF; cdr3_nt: TGCAGCGTTGAAGATTATAGCACAGATACGCAGTATTTT
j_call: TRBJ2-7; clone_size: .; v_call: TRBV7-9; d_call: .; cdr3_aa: CASSRGFISNEQYF; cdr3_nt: TGTGCCAGCAGCCGGGGCTTCATCAGCAACGAGCAGTACTTC
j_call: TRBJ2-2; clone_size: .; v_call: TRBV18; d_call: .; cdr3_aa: CASSPIRGQNTGELFF; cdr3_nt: TGTGCCAGCTCACCGATAAGGGGACAGAACACCGGGGAGCTGTTTTTT
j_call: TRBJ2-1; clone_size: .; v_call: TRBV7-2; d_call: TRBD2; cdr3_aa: CASSLAGTPVAGEQFF; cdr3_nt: TGTGCCAGCAGCCTAGCGGGGACACCAGTTGCGGGTGAGCAGTTCTTC
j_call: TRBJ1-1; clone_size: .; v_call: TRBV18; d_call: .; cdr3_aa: CASSRNRDPLEAEAFF; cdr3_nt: TGTGCCAGCTCCCGAAACAGGGACCCCTTGGAAGCTGAAGCTTTCTTT
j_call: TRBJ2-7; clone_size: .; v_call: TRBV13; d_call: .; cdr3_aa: CASSSLERSVNEQYF; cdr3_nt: TGTGCCAGCAGCTCCCTGGAGAGATCAGTCAACGAGCAGTACTTC
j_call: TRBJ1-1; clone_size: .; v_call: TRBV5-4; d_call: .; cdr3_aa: CASSYRDTDEAFF; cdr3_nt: TGTGCCAGCAGCTACCGGGACACCGATGAAGCTTTCTTT
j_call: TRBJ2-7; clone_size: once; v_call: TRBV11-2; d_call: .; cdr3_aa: CASSLGTGWPYEQYF; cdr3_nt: TGTGCCAGCAGCTTAGGAACAGGGTGGCCCTACGAGCAGTACTTC